The 8 T cell receptor beta chains below were found in one sample sequenced in a study of PD-1 blockade in mismatch repair-deficient tumors. The time point was: approximately 10-day in vitro stimulation with candidate neoantigen peptide 7. The protocol was immunoSEQ multiplex PCR, while the TCRdb copy is restricted to in-frame clones and leaves out a portion. The sample contains some 9,000 clones, approximately 89% of which appear only once. These receptors have no known antigen. Sequences were derived from cells cultured in vitro, sampled from a patient treated with pembrolizumab. Receptors originate from an adult with mismatch repair-deficient cancer.

The chain joins TRBV11-2 to TRBJ1-2; D unresolved. Germline loops: CDR1 SGHAT, CDR2 FQNNGV. V lost 2 bases to trimming and J lost 1 base, with 11 bases between them. There are 15 residues in the CDR3. The CDR3 sequence: CASSLFLGDNYGYTF. DNA of the CDR3: TGTGCCAGCAGCTTATTTCTTGGGGATAACTATGGCTACACCTTC.

The chain uses TRBV27 and TRBJ2-1; 8 bases are shared with TRBD2. With V trimmed by 3 bases and J by 6 bases, 7 bases remained unmatched. Germline assignment: CDR1 MNHEY and CDR2 SMNVEV (reference sequence). The CDR3 loop spans 15 amino acids. CDR3 nucleotides: TGTGCCAGCAGTTTGGGTCTAGCGGGTCTCAATGAGCAGTTCTTC. Amino acid sequence: CASSLGLAGLNEQFF.

The rearrangement links TRBV7-2 to TRBJ1-2, with D perhaps matching TRBD1 (5 bases). Per the germline V gene, CDR1 is SGHTA and CDR2 is FQGNSA. V was shortened by 5 bases and J by 2 bases, with 9 bases between the two germline ends. The CDR3 sequence is 13 residues long. The CDR3, as DNA: TGTGCCAGCAGCCCGGACATAAACTATGGCTACACCTTC. Encoded protein: CASSPDINYGYTF.

The chain couples TRBV29-1 to TRBJ2-7; 15 nucleotides line up with TRBD2. Germline CDR1 reads SQVTM; CDR2 reads ANQGSEA. The CDR3 is 16 residues long. The V and J ends lost 6 bases and 3 bases, in that order; junction bases with no gene match: 9. CDR3 in amino acids: CSVKGLAGGSFYEQYF. CDR3 DNA: TGCAGCGTAAAGGGACTAGCGGGAGGATCGTTCTACGAGCAGTACTTC.

V is TRBV19 and J is TRBJ1-5; 11 bases are a match to TRBD1. The CDR3 spans 15 residues. Germline assignment: CDR1 LNHDA and CDR2 SQIVND (reference sequence). The ends lost 5 bases at V and 6 bases at J; junction bases unmatched: 6. CDR3 nucleotides: TGTGCCAGTAGTGTGGGACAGGGGGTAAGTCAGCCCCAGCATTTT. It encodes CASSVGQGVSQPQHF. Full variable domain (rest looked up from reference TRBV19 and TRBJ1-5): DGGITQSPKYLFRKEGQNVTLSCEQNLNHDAMYWYRQDPGQGLRLIYYSQIVNDFQKGDIAEGYSVSREKKESFPLTVTSAQKNPTAFYLCASSVGQGVSQPQHFGDGTRLSIL.

This chain links TRBV28 with TRBJ2-3; D not certain. The CDR3 is 13 amino acids. Trimming pared 4 bases from V and 2 bases from J, leaving 7 bases between. Germline CDR1 reads MDHEN; CDR2 reads SYDVKM. DNA for the CDR3: TGTGCCAGCAGTTCCTCCCACACAGATACGCAGTATTTT. Translated: CASSSSHTDTQYF.

The table lists this clone with a few counts. This chain joins TRBV2 and TRBJ2-1; 8 nucleotides match TRBD2. The J segment lost 6 bases and the V segment lost 2 bases, leaving 9 bases of the junction unmatched. CDR1 and CDR2 (germline): SNHLY, FYNNEI. The CDR3 runs 16 residues. Here the CDR3 reads CASSERVSGTFNEQFF. The CDR3 DNA sequence: TGTGCCAGCAGTGAAAGGGTTAGCGGGACGTTCAATGAGCAGTTCTTC.

The rearrangement links TRBV27 to TRBJ2-3; the match to TRBD2 covers 7 bases. The CDR3 runs 18 residues. Trimming cost V 3 bases and J 1 base; bases outside gene matches: 13. Germline V gives CDR1 MNHEY, CDR2 SMNVEV (reference sequence). The CDR3 nucleotides read TGTGCCAGCAGTTTGTCTGCGGGAGATTTCTACGGCACAGATACGCAGTATTTT. Translation gives CASSLSAGDFYGTDTQYF.